Listed below are T cell receptor beta chains from one sample, sequenced in a study of monozygotic twins with cystic fibrosis. Assay: immunoSEQ multiplex PCR; the TCRdb copy retains only in-frame clones and omits some. The sample yields about 30,000 clones, around nine tenths seen once. Input material: blood. The receptor set was obtained from a girl aged 2 to 10 with cystic fibrosis. Each CDR3 is given with its conserved first and last residue. A D gene is named only where the DNA matches it firmly. Clone size is stated in some rows and not others, as once, few, many or a class when expanded.

D	size	V	J	CDR3	DNA
.	.	TRBV7-2	TRBJ1-1	CASSFMTAPNTEAFF	TGTGCCAGCAGCTTCATGACAGCCCCGAACACTGAAGCTTTCTTT
TRBD2	.	TRBV30	TRBJ2-3	CAWSWVITSGSTDTQYF	TGTGCCTGGAGTTGGGTCATAACTAGCGGCTCCACAGATACGCAGTATTTT
.	.	TRBV7-2	TRBJ2-1	CASSLQTGIYNEQFF	TGTGCCAGCAGCCTACAGACGGGCATCTACAATGAGCAGTTCTTC
.	once	TRBV2	TRBJ1-6	CASSSFGPIGSPLHF	TGTGCCAGCAGCTCGTTTGGGCCGATTGGCTCACCCCTCCACTTT
TRBD2	.	TRBV25-1	TRBJ2-4	CASSEYSGGKKNIQYF	TGTGCCAGCAGTGAATATTCGGGGGGTAAAAAAAACATTCAGTACTTC
.	.	TRBV7-2	TRBJ2-1	CASSLALTGNEQFF	TGTGCCAGCAGCTTAGCCCTAACCGGAAATGAGCAGTTCTTC
TRBD2	.	TRBV11-2	TRBJ2-5	CASSPRTSGGIQETQYF	TGTGCCAGCAGCCCTCGGACTAGCGGGGGGATCCAAGAGACCCAGTACTTC
.	.	TRBV19	TRBJ1-6	CASSIARPPGNSPLHF	TGTGCCAGTAGTATAGCCCGGCCCCCGGGAAATTCACCCCTCCACTTT
.	.	TRBV7-2	TRBJ2-7	CASSFRASSSYEQYF	TGTGCCAGCAGCTTCCGGGCTAGCAGTAGTTACGAGCAGTACTTC
.	.	TRBV5-1	TRBJ1-2	CASSESGGRDGYTF	TGCGCCAGCAGCGAGAGCGGGGGCCGCGATGGCTACACCTTC
TRBD2	.	TRBV15	TRBJ2-3	CATSRDPLRAGGWTDTQYF	TGTGCCACCAGCAGAGACCCCCTGCGAGCGGGGGGGTGGACAGATACGCAGTATTTT
TRBD1	.	TRBV6-5	TRBJ1-6	CASLLTGTGGSPLHF	TGTGCCAGCCTGCTCACCGGGACAGGGGGGTCACCCCTCCACTTT
TRBD2	.	TRBV9	TRBJ2-5	CASSTSGGAWETQYF	TGTGCCAGCAGCACTAGCGGGGGGGCCTGGGAGACCCAGTACTTC
.	.	TRBV30	TRBJ1-2	CATAVVGYTF	TGCGCGACGGCGGTCGTCGGCTACACCTTC
TRBD1	.	TRBV7-6	TRBJ1-4	CASSLGGTEYEKLFF	TGTGCCAGCAGCTTGGGCGGGACAGAATATGAAAAACTGTTTTTT
TRBD1	.	TRBV6-5	TRBJ1-2	CASSTGTGGGYGYTF	TGTGCCAGCAGTACTGGGACAGGGGGCGGGTATGGCTACACCTTC
.	.	TRBV20-1	TRBJ2-7	CSADESYEQYF	TGCAGTGCAGACGAATCCTACGAGCAGTACTTC
TRBD1	.	TRBV6-5	TRBJ1-2	CASRPTGFSGYTF	TGTGCCAGCAGGCCGACAGGGTTCTCTGGCTACACCTTC
TRBD2	.	TRBV2	TRBJ2-7	CASSVSSGVFYEQYF	TGTGCCAGCAGTGTGTCTAGCGGGGTCTTCTACGAGCAGTACTTC
TRBD2	once	TRBV7-2	TRBJ2-1	CASSFGGGAYNEQFF	TGTGCCAGCAGCTTCGGCGGGGGGGCCTACAATGAGCAGTTCTTC
.	.	TRBV7-3	TRBJ2-3	CASSLDPVPPDTQYF	TGTGCCAGCAGCTTAGACCCCGTACCCCCAGATACGCAGTATTTT
TRBD1	.	TRBV18	TRBJ1-4	CASSPAARQGGHEKLFF	TGTGCCAGCTCACCCGCCGCCAGACAGGGTGGGCATGAAAAACTGTTTTTT
.	few	TRBV15	TRBJ1-2	CATSRDPRGFDYGYTF	TGTGCCACCAGCAGAGATCCCCGGGGGTTTGACTATGGCTACACCTTC
.	few	TRBV4-2	TRBJ1-1	CASSQVRGDTEAFF	TGTGCCAGCAGCCAAGTAAGGGGGGACACTGAAGCTTTCTTT
TRBD1	.	TRBV9	TRBJ2-2	CASSVRDRGRNTGELFF	TGTGCCAGCAGCGTCCGGGACAGAGGGCGTAACACCGGGGAGCTGTTTTTT
.	.	TRBV4-1	TRBJ2-7	CASSQDPRQDREQYF	TGCGCCAGCAGCCAAGATCCCCGACAGGACCGGGAGCAGTACTTC
.	.	TRBV18	TRBJ1-2	CASSRSGPGYYGYTF	TGTGCCAGCTCACGCTCGGGACCTGGCTACTATGGCTACACCTTC